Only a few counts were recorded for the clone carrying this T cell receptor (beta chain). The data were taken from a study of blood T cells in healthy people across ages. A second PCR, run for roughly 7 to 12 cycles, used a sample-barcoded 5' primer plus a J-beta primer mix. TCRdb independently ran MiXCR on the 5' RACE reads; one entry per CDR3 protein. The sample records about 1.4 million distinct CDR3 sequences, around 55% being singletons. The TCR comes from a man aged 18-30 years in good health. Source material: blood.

As DNA, the CDR3 is TGTGCCAGTAGTATTCAAGGGGAGACCCAGTACTTC. Amino acid sequence: CASSIQGETQYF. This rearrangement joins TRBV7-2 to TRBJ2-5; the D is unclear. CDR1 SGHTA and CDR2 FQGNSA come from the germline V gene. This CDR3 contains 12 residues. V gave up 9 bases and J gave up 5 bases, with 13 bases separating them.